Given below is one T cell receptor beta chain in context. These data originate in a study of blood T cell repertoires in COVID-19. Using immunoSEQ multiplex PCR, the repertoire was profiled, and TCRdb retains in-frame clones only, with some absent. Found here are 250,000 or so clones, 70% to 90% of them singletons; the top ten hold 10% to 12%. Two negative PCRs, clearance, or symptom resolution were required of recovered Cohort 3 donors. Trimming cost V 6 bases and J 6 bases, with 12 bases left between them. The germline V gene has CDR1 ENHRY and CDR2 SYGVKD. This CDR3 has 14 amino acids. The clonotype comes from a man younger than 45 who had recovered from COVID-19. The material sequenced was PBMCs or T cells enriched from blood (not recorded which). The chain is built from TRBV10-3 and TRBJ1-6; D perhaps matches TRBD1 (5 bases). The CDR3 protein is CAIRVDSLNSPLHF. CDR3 coding DNA: TGTGCCATCAGGGTAGACAGTCTTAATTCACCCCTCCACTTT.